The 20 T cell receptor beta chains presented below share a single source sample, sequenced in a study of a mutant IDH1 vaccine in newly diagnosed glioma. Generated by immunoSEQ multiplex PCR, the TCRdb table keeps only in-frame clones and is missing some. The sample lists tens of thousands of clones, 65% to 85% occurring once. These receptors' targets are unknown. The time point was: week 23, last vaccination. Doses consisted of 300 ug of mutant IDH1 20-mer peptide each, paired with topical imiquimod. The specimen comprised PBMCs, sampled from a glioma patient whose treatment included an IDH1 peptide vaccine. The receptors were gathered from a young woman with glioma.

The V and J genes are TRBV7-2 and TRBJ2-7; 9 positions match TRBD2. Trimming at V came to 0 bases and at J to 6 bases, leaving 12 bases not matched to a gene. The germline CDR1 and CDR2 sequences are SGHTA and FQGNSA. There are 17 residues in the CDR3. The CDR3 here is CASSLAAGLAILGEQYF. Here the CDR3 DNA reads TGTGCCAGCAGCTTAGCGGCGGGACTAGCCATCCTGGGCGAGCAGTACTTC.

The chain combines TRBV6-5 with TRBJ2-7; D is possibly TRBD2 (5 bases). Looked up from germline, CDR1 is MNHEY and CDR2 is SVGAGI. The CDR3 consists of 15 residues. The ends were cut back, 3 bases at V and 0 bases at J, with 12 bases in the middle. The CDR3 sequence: CASSYGADGSYEQYF. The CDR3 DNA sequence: TGTGCCAGCAGTTATGGAGCGGATGGCTCCTACGAGCAGTACTTC.

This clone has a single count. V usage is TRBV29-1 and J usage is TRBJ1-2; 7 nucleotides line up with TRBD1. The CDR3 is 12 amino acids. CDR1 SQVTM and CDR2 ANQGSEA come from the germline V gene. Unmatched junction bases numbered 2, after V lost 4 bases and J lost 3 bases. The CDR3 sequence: CSVGQGDYGYTF. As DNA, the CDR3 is TGCAGCGTTGGACAGGGCGACTATGGCTACACCTTC.

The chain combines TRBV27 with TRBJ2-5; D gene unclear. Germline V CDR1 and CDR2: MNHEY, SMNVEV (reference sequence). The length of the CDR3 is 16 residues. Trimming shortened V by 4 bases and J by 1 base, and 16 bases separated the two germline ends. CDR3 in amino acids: CASSSEGRRSQETQYF. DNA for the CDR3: TGTGCCAGCAGTTCCGAAGGGCGACGATCCCAAGAGACCCAGTACTTC.

The CDR3 bases are TGTGCCAGCAGCTTGCGACTAGCGGGGCCGAATGAGCAGTTCTTC. Translation: CASSLRLAGPNEQFF. The genes are TRBV5-6 and TRBJ2-1, with TRBD2 matching over 11 bases. This CDR3 region has 15 residues. Germline V lookup: CDR1 SGHDT, CDR2 YYEEEE. Trimming removed 1 base from V and 7 bases from J; junction bases left unmatched: 4. The complete variable domain, with remaining parts taken from reference TRBV5-6 and TRBJ2-1, reads DAGVTQSPTHLIKTRGQQVTLRCSPKSGHDTVSWYQQALGQGPQFIFQYYEEEERQRGNFPDRFSGHQFPNYSSELNVNALLLGDSALYLCASSLRLAGPNEQFFGPGTRLTVL.

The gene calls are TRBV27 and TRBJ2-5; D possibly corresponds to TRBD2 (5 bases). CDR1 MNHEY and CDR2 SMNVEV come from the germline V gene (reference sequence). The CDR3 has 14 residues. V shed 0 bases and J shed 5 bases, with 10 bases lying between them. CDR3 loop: CASSLSVGGETQYF. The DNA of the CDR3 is TGTGCCAGCAGTTTATCGGTAGGAGGTGAGACCCAGTACTTC.

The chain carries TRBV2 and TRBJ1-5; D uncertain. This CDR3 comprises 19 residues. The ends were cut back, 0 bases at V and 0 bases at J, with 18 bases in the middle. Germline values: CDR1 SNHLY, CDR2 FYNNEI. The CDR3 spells CASSEAGRWSTYSNQPQHF. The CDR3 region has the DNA TGTGCCAGCAGTGAAGCTGGCAGGTGGTCCACATATAGCAATCAGCCCCAGCATTTT.

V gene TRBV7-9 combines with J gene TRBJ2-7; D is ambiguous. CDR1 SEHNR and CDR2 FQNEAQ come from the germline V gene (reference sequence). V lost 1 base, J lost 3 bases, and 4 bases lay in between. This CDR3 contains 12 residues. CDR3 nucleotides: TGTGCCAGCAGCTTAGTGGACTACGAGCAGTACTTC. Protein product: CASSLVDYEQYF.

The CDR3 coding sequence is TGCGCCAGCAGCTTGGTAGGACTAGCGGGGCCGGTGGCCGGGGAGCTGTTTTTT. It is translated as CASSLVGLAGPVAGELFF. This chain joins TRBV5-1 and TRBJ2-2; 12 bases map to TRBD2. The length of the CDR3 is 18 residues. Germline CDR1 and CDR2: SGHRS and YFSETQ. V shed 0 bases and J 6 bases; nucleotides not matched to a gene: 9.

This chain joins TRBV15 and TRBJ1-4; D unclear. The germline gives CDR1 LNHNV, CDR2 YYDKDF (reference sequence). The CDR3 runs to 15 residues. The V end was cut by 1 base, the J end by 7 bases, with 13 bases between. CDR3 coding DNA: TGTGCCACCAGCAGAGGGGCTAACCCCATTGAAAAACTGTTTTTT. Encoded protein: CATSRGANPIEKLFF. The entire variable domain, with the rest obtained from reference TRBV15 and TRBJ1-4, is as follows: DAMVIQNPRYQVTQFGKPVTLSCSQTLNHNVMYWYQQKSSQAPKLLFHYYDKDFNNEADTPDNFQSRRPNTSFCFLDIRSPGLGDTAMYLCATSRGANPIEKLFFGSGTQLSVL.

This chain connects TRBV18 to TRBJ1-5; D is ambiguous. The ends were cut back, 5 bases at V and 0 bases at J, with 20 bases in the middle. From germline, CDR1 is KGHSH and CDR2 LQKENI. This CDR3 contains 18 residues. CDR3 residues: CASSATGFSGDSNQPQHF. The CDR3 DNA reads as TGTGCCAGCTCAGCCACCGGGTTTAGCGGTGATAGCAATCAGCCCCAGCATTTT. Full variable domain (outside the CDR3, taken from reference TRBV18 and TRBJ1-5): NAGVMQNPRHLVRRRGQEARLRCSPMKGHSHVYWYRQLPEEGLKFMVYLQKENIIDESGMPKERFSAEFPKEGPSILRIQQVVRGDSAAYFCASSATGFSGDSNQPQHFGDGTRLSIL.

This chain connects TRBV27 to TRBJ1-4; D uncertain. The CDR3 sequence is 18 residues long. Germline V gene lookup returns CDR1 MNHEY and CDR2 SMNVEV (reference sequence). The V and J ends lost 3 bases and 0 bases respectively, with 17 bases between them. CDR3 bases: TGTGCCAGCAGTTTCCGCGGCGGAGGTTCTGCAACTAATGAAAAACTGTTTTTT. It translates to CASSFRGGGSATNEKLFF. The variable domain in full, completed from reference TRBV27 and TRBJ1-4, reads EAQVTQNPRYLITVTGKKLTVTCSQNMNHEYMSWYRQDPGLGLRQIYYSMNVEVTDKGDVPEGYKVSRKEKRNFPLILESPSPNQTSLYFCASSFRGGGSATNEKLFFGSGTQLSVL.

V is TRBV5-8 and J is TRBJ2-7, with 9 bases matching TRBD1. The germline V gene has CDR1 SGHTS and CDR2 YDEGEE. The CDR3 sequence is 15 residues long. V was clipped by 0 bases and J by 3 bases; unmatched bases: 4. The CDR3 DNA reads TGTGCCAGCAGCTTGGTACAGGGGGCCGACTACGAGCAGTACTTC. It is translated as CASSLVQGADYEQYF.

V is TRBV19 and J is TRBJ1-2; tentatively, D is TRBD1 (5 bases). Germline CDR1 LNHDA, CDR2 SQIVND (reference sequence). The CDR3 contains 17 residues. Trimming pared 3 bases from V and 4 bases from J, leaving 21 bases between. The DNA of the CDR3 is TGTGCCAGTAGTATTGGCCCAGGCCGATTCCAGGGCTATGGCTACACCTTC. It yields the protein CASSIGPGRFQGYGYTF.

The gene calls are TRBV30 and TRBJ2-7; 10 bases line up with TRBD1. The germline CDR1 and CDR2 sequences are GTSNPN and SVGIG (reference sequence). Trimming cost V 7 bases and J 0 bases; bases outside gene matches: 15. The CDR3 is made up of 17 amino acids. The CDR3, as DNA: TGTGCCTCTGACCGGGACAGGGGTTTTCCGAGCTCCTACGAGCAGTACTTC. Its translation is CASDRDRGFPSSYEQYF. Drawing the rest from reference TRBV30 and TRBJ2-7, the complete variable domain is SQTIHQWPATLVQPVGSPLSLECTVEGTSNPNLYWYRQAAGRGLQLLFYSVGIGQISSEVPQNLSASRPQDRQFILSSKKLLLSDSGFYLCASDRDRGFPSSYEQYFGPGTRLTVT.

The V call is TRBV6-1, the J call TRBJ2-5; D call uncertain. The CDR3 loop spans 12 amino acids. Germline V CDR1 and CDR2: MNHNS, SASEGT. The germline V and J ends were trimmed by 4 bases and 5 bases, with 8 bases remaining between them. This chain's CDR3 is CASSVGPETQYF. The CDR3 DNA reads TGTGCCAGCAGTGTGGGTCCGGAGACCCAGTACTTC.

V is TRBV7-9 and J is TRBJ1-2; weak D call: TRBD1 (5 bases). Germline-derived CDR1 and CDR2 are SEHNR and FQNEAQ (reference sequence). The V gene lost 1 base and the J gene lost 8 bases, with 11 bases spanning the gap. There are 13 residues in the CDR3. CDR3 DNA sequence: TGTGCCAGCAGCTTAGAGGGGAGCGGGGGCTACACCTTC. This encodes CASSLEGSGGYTF.

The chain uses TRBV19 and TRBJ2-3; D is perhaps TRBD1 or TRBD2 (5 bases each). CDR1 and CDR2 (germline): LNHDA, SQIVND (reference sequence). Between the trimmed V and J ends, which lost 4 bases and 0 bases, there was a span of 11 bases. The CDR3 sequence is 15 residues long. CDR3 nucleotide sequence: TGTGCCAGTAGTAGGGGGACGACTAGCACAGATACGCAGTATTTT. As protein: CASSRGTTSTDTQYF.

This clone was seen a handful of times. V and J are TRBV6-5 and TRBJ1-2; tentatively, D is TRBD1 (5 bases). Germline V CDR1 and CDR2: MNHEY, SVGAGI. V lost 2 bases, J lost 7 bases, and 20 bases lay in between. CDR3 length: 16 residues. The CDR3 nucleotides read TGTGCCAGCAGTTACCCTCGGGACGGACCCTGGGGTGGCTACACCTTC. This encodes CASSYPRDGPWGGYTF.

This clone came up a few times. CDR3 loop: CASSLDGGARTEAFF. The CDR3 DNA sequence: TGCGCCAGCAGCTTGGATGGGGGGGCGAGAACTGAAGCTTTCTTT. The V call is TRBV5-1, the J call TRBJ1-1; D is perhaps TRBD1 (6 bases). The CDR3 runs 15 residues. V lost 0 bases to trimming and J lost 5 bases, with 14 bases between them. The germline gives CDR1 SGHRS, CDR2 YFSETQ.